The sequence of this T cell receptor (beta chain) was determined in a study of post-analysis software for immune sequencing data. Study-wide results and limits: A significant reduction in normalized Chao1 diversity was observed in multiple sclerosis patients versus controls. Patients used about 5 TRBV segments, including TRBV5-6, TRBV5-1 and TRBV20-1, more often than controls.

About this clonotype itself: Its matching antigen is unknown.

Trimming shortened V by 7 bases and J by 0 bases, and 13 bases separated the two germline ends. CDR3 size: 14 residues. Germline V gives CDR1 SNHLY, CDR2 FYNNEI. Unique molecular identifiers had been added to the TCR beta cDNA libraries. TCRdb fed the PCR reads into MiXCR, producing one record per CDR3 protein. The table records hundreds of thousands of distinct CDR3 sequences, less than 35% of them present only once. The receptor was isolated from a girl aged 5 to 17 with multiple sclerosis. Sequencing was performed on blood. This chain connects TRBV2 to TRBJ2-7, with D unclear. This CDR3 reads CASTPVGNSYEQYF. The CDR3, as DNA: TGTGCCAGCACGCCAGTGGGCAACTCCTACGAGCAGTACTTC.